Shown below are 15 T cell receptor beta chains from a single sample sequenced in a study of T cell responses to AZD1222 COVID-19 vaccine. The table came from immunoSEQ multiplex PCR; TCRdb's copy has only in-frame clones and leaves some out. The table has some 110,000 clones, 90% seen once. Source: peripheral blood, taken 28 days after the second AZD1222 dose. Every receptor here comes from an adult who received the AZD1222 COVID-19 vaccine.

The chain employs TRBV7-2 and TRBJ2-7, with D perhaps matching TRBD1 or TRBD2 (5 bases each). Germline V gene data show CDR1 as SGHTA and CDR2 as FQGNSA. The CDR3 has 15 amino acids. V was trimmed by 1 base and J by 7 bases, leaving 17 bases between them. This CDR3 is CASSLVITGPGEQYF. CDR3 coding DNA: TGTGCCAGCAGCTTAGTTATAACGGGACCTGGGGAGCAGTACTTC.

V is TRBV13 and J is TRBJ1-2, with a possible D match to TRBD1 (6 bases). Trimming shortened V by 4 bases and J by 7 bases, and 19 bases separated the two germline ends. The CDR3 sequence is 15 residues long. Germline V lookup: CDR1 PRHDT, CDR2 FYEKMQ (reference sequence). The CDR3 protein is CASSSRTAIGVGYTF. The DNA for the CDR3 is TGTGCCAGCAGCTCTAGGACAGCTATTGGGGTTGGCTACACCTTC.

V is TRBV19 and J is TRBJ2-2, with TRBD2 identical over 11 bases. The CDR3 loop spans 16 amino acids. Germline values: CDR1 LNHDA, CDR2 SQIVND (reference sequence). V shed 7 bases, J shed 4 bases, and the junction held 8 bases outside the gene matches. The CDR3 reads CASTKYTSGGTGELFF. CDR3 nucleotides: TGTGCCAGTACCAAATACACTAGCGGGGGCACCGGGGAGCTGTTTTTT.

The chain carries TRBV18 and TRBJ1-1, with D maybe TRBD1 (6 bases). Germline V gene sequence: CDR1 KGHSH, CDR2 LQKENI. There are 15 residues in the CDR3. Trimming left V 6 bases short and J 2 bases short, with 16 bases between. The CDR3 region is CASSSGTGPNTEAFF. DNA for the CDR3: TGTGCCAGCTCCTCGGGAACAGGGCCCAACACTGAAGCTTTCTTT.

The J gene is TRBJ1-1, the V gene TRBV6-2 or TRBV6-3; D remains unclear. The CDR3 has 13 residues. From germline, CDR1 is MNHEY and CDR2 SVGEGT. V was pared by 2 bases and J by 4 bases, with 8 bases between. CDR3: CASSYPSGTEAFF. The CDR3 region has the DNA TGTGCCAGCAGTTACCCCAGCGGCACTGAAGCTTTCTTT.

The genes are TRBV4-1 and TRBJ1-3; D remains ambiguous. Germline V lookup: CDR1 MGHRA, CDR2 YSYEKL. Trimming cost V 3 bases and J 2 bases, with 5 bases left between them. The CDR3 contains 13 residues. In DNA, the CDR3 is TGCGCCAGCAGCCACGACCCTGGAAACACCATATATTTT. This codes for CASSHDPGNTIYF.

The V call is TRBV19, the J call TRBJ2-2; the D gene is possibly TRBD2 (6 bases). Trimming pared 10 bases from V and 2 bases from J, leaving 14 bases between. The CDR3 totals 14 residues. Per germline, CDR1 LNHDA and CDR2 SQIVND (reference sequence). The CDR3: CATGLATNTGELFF. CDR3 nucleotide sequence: TGTGCCACGGGACTCGCTACCAACACCGGGGAGCTGTTTTTT. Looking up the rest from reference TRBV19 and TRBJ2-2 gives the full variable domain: DGGITQSPKYLFRKEGQNVTLSCEQNLNHDAMYWYRQDPGQGLRLIYYSQIVNDFQKGDIAEGYSVSREKKESFPLTVTSAQKNPTAFYLCATGLATNTGELFFGEGSRLTVL.

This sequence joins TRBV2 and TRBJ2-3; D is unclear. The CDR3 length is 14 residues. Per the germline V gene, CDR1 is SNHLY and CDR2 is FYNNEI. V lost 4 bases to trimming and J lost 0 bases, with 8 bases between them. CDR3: CASSATTSTDTQYF. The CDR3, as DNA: TGTGCCAGCAGTGCTACGACTAGCACAGATACGCAGTATTTT.

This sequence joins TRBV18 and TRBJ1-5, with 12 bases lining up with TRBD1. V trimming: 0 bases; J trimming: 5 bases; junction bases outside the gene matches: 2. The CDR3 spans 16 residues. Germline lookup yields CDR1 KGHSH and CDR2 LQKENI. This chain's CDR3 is CASSPPGTGGDQPQHF. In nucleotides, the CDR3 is TGTGCCAGCTCACCACCCGGGACAGGGGGCGATCAGCCCCAGCATTTT.

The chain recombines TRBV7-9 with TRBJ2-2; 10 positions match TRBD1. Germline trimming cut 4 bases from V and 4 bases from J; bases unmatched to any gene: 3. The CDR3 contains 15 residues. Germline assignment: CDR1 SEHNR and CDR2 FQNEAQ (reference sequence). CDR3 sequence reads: CASSWTGGSTGELFF. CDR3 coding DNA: TGTGCCAGCAGCTGGACAGGGGGTAGCACCGGGGAGCTGTTTTTT. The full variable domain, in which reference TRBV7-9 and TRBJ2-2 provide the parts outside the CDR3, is DTGVSQNPRHKITKRGQNVTFRCDPISEHNRLYWYRQTLGQGPEFLTYFQNEAQLEKSRLLSDRFSAERPKGSFSTLEIQRTEQGDSAMYLCASSWTGGSTGELFFGEGSRLTVL.

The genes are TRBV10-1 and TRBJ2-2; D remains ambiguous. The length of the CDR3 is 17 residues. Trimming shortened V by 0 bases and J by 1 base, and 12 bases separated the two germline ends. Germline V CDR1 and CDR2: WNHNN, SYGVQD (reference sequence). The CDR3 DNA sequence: TGCGCCAGCAGTGAGTCGTTTACTGGGATGAACACCGGGGAGCTGTTTTTT. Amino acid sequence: CASSESFTGMNTGELFF.

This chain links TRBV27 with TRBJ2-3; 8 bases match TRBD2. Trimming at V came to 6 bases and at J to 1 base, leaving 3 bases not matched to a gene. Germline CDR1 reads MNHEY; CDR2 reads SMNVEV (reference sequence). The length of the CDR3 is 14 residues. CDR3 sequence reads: CASRERGRTDTQYF. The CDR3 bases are TGTGCCAGCAGGGAGCGGGGGCGCACAGATACGCAGTATTTT.

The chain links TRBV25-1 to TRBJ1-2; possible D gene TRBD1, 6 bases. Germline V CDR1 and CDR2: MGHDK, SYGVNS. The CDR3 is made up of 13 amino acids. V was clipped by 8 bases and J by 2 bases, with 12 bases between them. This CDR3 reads CASAGQWNYGYTF. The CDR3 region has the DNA TGTGCCAGCGCCGGACAGTGGAACTATGGCTACACCTTC.

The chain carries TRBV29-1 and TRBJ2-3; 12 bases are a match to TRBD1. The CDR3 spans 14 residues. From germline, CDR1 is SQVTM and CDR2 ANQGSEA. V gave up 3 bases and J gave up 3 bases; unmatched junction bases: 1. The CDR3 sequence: CSVEGQGATDTQYF. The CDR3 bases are TGCAGCGTTGAGGGACAGGGGGCGACAGATACGCAGTATTTT.

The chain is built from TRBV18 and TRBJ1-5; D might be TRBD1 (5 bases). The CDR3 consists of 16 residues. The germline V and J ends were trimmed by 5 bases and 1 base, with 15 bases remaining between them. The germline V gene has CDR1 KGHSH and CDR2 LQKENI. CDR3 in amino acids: CASSEQERGSNQPQHF. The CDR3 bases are TGTGCCAGCTCAGAACAGGAGCGGGGAAGCAATCAGCCCCAGCATTTT.